The 22 T cell receptor beta chains below come from one sample, sequenced in a study of blood T cell repertoires in COVID-19. The method was immunoSEQ multiplex PCR; TCRdb's version includes in-frame clones alone and lacks a portion of them. The repertoire holds some 25,000 clones, with roughly 90% as singletons. Specimen: peripheral blood. Source of these receptors: a human donor in a cohort sampled during active COVID-19.

This chain joins TRBV5-6 and TRBJ2-1, with 8 bases matching TRBD1. The CDR3 runs 16 residues. The germline CDR1 and CDR2 sequences are SGHDT and YYEEEE. Unmatched junction bases numbered 11, after V lost 2 bases and J lost 7 bases. The CDR3 sequence is CASSLISGTGGNEQFF. The CDR3 coding sequence is TGTGCCAGCAGCTTAATTTCCGGGACAGGTGGGAATGAGCAGTTCTTC.

This clone was recorded a few times. The chain carries TRBV11-2 and TRBJ2-7; no firm D call. CDR3 length: 11 amino acids. V shed 4 bases and J shed 2 bases, with 3 bases lying between them. Germline CDR1 SGHAT, CDR2 FQNNGV. CDR3 bases: TGTGCCAGCAGCTCAGCCTACGAGCAGTACTTC. As protein: CASSSAYEQYF.

V usage is TRBV27 and J usage is TRBJ2-3; tentative D call: TRBD1 (5 bases). Germline V CDR1 and CDR2: MNHEY, SMNVEV (reference sequence). The V end lost 5 bases, the J end lost 0 bases, and 15 bases lay between the germline ends. The CDR3 is made up of 16 amino acids. The CDR3 region is CASSVRQTSSTDTQYF. DNA for the CDR3: TGTGCCAGCAGTGTAAGACAGACTTCTAGCACAGATACGCAGTATTTT.

V and J are TRBV27 and TRBJ1-4, with D perhaps matching TRBD1 (5 bases). Germline assignment: CDR1 MNHEY and CDR2 SMNVEV (reference sequence). The CDR3 runs 13 residues. V gave up 10 bases and J gave up 7 bases, with 16 bases separating them. The CDR3 region is CATSGRAIEKLFF. As DNA, the CDR3 is TGTGCCACCTCCGGCAGGGCCATTGAAAAACTGTTTTTT.

This chain links TRBV4-2 with TRBJ2-6; TRBD1 matches 7 bases. Germline V gene data show CDR1 as LGHNA and CDR2 as YNFKEQ. Trimming removed 1 base from V and 2 bases from J; junction bases left unmatched: 8. The CDR3 is made up of 18 amino acids. The CDR3 region has the DNA TGTGCCAGCAGCCAAGCGGCGACAGGGAGTGCTGGGGCCAACGTCCTGACTTTC. Protein product: CASSQAATGSAGANVLTF.

The chain uses TRBV19 and TRBJ2-7; 8 bases are shared with TRBD1. V lost 6 bases, J lost 6 bases, and 10 bases stayed unmatched. The germline V gene encodes CDR1 LNHDA and CDR2 SQIVND (reference sequence). CDR3 size: 14 residues. The CDR3: CASSMGQVPSEQYF. The CDR3 DNA is TGTGCCAGTAGCATGGGACAGGTGCCAAGCGAGCAGTACTTC.

This rearrangement joins TRBV11-3 to TRBJ1-1, with D unclear. V was cut by 1 base and J by 4 bases, with 7 bases left in between. The CDR3 has 13 amino acids. Germline V gene sequence: CDR1 SGHNT, CDR2 YENEEA. CDR3 amino acids: CASSLVGSTEAFF. The CDR3 region has the DNA TGTGCCAGCAGCTTAGTAGGGAGCACTGAAGCTTTCTTT.

The V gene is TRBV7-9, the J gene TRBJ2-5; 9 nucleotides match TRBD2. The CDR3 extends over 16 amino acids. The V segment lost 0 bases and the J segment 4 bases; nucleotides outside the gene matches: 6. Looked up from germline, CDR1 is SEHNR and CDR2 is FQNEAQ (reference sequence). For the CDR3, the DNA is TGTGCCAGCAGCTTAGCGGGCGGGGGGGCGTCAGAGACCCAGTACTTC. Protein: CASSLAGGGASETQYF.

The rearrangement joins TRBV10-3 to TRBJ2-5; 7 bases agree with TRBD1. Germline V CDR1 and CDR2: ENHRY, SYGVKD. This CDR3 comprises 17 residues. V lost 8 bases and J lost 5; bases outside the gene matches: 20. The chain's CDR3 is CAIGLEGAEIPRETQYF. As DNA, the CDR3 is TGTGCCATCGGTCTTGAGGGGGCCGAAATACCCCGGGAGACCCAGTACTTC.

V and J are TRBV24-1 and TRBJ2-7; 7 bases align to TRBD1. Germline assignment: CDR1 KGHDR and CDR2 SFDVKD. This CDR3 is 14 amino acids long. V shed 8 bases and J 0 bases; nucleotides not matched to a gene: 6. The DNA of the CDR3 is TGTGCCACCAACCGGGACAGTTCCTCCTACGAGCAGTACTTC. This gives the protein CATNRDSSSYEQYF.

This chain links TRBV10-1 with TRBJ2-1; 7 bases match TRBD1. CDR3 length: 11 amino acids. The J segment lost 7 bases and the V segment lost 11 bases, leaving 5 bases of the junction unmatched. Germline CDR1 WNHNN, CDR2 SYGVQD (reference sequence). Here the CDR3 DNA reads TGCGCCGGATTACAGGGGAATGAGCAGTTCTTC. It yields the protein CAGLQGNEQFF.

This clone was seen just once. The V call is TRBV11-2, the J call TRBJ2-7; the match to TRBD1 covers 7 bases. CDR1 is SGHAT and CDR2 is FQNNGV in the germline V gene. This CDR3 is built from 15 residues. Trimming took 3 bases from V and 0 from J; bases not matched to a gene: 5. The CDR3 DNA reads as TGTGCCAGCAGCTTCAGACAGGGTAGCTCCTACGAGCAGTACTTC. This gives the protein CASSFRQGSSYEQYF.

This chain joins TRBV19 and TRBJ1-6; 7 bases match TRBD1. Trimming cost V 5 bases and J 7 bases; bases outside gene matches: 8. Germline-derived CDR1 and CDR2 are LNHDA and SQIVND (reference sequence). This CDR3 contains 15 residues. The CDR3 spells CASSPRGQINSPLHF. In DNA, the CDR3 is TGTGCCAGTAGTCCCCGGGGACAGATAAATTCACCCCTCCACTTT.

In DNA form, the CDR3 reads TGCGCCAGCAGCGGCCTAGCGGGGGGCCGCAGCTCCTACAATGAGCAGTTCTTC. As protein: CASSGLAGGRSSYNEQFF. V gene TRBV4-1 combines with J gene TRBJ2-1, with 11 nucleotides matching TRBD2. Germline CDR1 MGHRA, CDR2 YSYEKL. The CDR3 length is 18 residues. V was clipped by 5 bases and J by 0 bases; unmatched bases: 9.

This clone has just one count. One junction end disagrees with the germline gene, perhaps due to a read error. This chain joins TRBV28 and TRBJ2-1; 10 nucleotides match TRBD1. The CDR3 is 14 residues long. Germline assignment: CDR1 MDHEN and CDR2 SYDVKM. The CDR3 region has the DNA TGTGCCAGCAGCCCTCCGGGACAGGGGTCGGGGGGCCTCTTC. The encoded protein is CASSPPGQGSGGLF.

This chain joins TRBV10-3 and TRBJ1-1; D might be TRBD1 (5 bases). Germline V lookup: CDR1 ENHRY, CDR2 SYGVKD. V lost 2 bases, J lost 3 bases, and 13 bases lay in between. This CDR3 has 15 amino acids. CDR3: CAISEGQGKHTEAFF. DNA for the CDR3: TGTGCCATCAGTGAGGGACAAGGTAAGCACACTGAAGCTTTCTTT.

This chain joins TRBV6-1 and TRBJ2-1; possible D gene TRBD1, 5 bases. There are 13 residues in the CDR3. Trimming stripped 2 bases from V and 10 bases from J, with 12 bases between. Germline V gene sequence: CDR1 MNHNS, CDR2 SASEGT. In DNA, the CDR3 is TGTGCCAGCAGTGAACAGGGAAGACGCGAGCAGTTCTTC. This translates into CASSEQGRREQFF.

CDR3 coding DNA: TGTGCCAGCGGTCAGGGAAGTAGTCAGCCCCAGCATTTT. Translated: CASGQGSSQPQHF. The chain recombines TRBV28 with TRBJ1-5, with D possibly being TRBD1 (5 bases). Trimming removed 8 bases at V and 6 bases at J, with 14 bases between. Looked up from germline, CDR1 is MDHEN and CDR2 is SYDVKM. The CDR3 sequence is 13 residues long.

The chain uses TRBV5-1 and TRBJ1-4; a weak D match, TRBD1 (6 bases). V lost 4 bases and J 5 bases, leaving 15 bases between the germline ends. CDR1 is SGHRS, CDR2 YFSETQ, per germline. This CDR3 has 15 amino acids. CDR3 residues: CASSPETGRNEKLFF. The DNA for the CDR3 is TGCGCCAGCAGCCCAGAGACAGGAAGAAATGAAAAACTGTTTTTT.

The chain couples TRBV7-9 to TRBJ2-3; TRBD2 matches 11 bases. Unmatched junction bases numbered 0, after V lost 3 bases and J lost 4 bases. The CDR3 covers 14 residues. Germline V CDR1 and CDR2: SEHNR, FQNEAQ (reference sequence). The CDR3 DNA reads TGTGCCAGCAGCTTTAGCGGGGGGGCAGATACGCAGTATTTT. Translated: CASSFSGGADTQYF. The entire variable domain, with the rest obtained from reference TRBV7-9 and TRBJ2-3, is as follows: DTGVSQNPRHKITKRGQNVTFRCDPISEHNRLYWYRQTLGQGPEFLTYFQNEAQLEKSRLLSDRFSAERPKGSFSTLEIQRTEQGDSAMYLCASSFSGGADTQYFGPGTRLTVL.

This clone showed up just a few times. The chain combines TRBV10-1 with TRBJ2-2; maybe TRBD1 (5 bases). Germline CDR1 WNHNN, CDR2 SYGVQD (reference sequence). This CDR3 has 14 residues. V gave up 2 bases and J gave up 6 bases, with 10 bases separating them. The CDR3 loop reads CASSEEGASGELFF. The CDR3 region has the DNA TGCGCCAGCAGTGAGGAAGGGGCATCCGGGGAGCTGTTTTTT.

This clone came up once. The chain couples TRBV5-1 to TRBJ2-3; 12 bases line up with TRBD2. With 5 bases clipped from V and 6 bases from J, the junction kept 7 bases outside the gene matches. The germline V gene has CDR1 SGHRS and CDR2 YFSETQ. This CDR3 has 15 amino acids. CDR3 protein: CASRSWTSGEDTQYF. In nucleotides, the CDR3 is TGCGCCAGCAGGAGTTGGACTAGCGGGGAGGATACGCAGTATTTT.